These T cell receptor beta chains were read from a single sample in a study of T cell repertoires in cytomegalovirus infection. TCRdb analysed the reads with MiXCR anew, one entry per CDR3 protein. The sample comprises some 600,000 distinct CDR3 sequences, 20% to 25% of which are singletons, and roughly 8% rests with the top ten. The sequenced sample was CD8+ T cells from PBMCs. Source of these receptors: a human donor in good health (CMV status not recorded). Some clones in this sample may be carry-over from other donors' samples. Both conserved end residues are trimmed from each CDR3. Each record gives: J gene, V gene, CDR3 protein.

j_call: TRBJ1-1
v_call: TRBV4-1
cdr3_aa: ASSQEGVREVGTEAF

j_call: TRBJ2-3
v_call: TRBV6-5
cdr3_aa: ASSYSSAGGDTQY

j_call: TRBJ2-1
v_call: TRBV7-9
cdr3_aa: ASSGSPQYEQF

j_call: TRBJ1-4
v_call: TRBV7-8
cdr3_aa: ASRISGEKLF

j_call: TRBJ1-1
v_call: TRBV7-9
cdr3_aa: ASSLPDRGLNTEAF

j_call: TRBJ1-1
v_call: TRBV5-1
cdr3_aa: ASRPRGQGETEAF

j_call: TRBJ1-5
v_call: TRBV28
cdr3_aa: ASSTLQHGNQPQH

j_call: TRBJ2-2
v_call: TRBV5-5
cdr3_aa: ASSLDRVITGELF

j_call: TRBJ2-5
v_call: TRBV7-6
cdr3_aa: ASSSLGGETQY

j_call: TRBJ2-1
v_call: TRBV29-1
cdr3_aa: SGGAGQGAYEQF

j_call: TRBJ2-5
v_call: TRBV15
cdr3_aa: ATSRSPGTEETQY

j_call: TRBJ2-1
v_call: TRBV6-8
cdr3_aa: ASSYSFQGNEQF

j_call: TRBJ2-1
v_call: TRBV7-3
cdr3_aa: ASSPSETNFYNEQF

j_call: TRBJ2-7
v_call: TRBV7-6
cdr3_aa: ASSLELAGSTYEQY

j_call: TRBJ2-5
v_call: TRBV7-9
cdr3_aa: ASRRDTAGETQY

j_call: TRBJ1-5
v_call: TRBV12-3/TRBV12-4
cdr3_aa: ASSLESSQFGQPQH

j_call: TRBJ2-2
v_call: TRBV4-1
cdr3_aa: ASSQETTAAGELF

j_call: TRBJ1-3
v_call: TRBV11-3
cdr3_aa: ASSPNLWTHSGNTIY

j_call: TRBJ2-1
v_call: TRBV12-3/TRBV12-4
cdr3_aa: ASKRDSGTIHYNEQF

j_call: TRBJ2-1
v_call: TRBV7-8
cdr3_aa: ASSTPGRYNEQF

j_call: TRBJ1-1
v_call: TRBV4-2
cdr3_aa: ASSQAEEGKAF

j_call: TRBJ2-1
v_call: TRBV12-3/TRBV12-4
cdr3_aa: ASSRLFGGEQF

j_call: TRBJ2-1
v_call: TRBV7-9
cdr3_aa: ASSFHRQPYNEQF

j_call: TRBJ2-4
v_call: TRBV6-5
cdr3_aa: ASSYDRNIQY

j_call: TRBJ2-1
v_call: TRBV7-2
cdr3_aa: ASSIRDRVTNEQF

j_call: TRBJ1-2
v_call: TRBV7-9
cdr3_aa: ASSLAVTAYGYT

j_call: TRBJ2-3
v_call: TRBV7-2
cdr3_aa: ASSFISGGRNTQY

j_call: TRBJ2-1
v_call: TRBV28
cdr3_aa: ASSFVAAGDFNEQF

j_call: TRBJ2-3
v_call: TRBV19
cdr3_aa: ASSSSGTGTDTQY

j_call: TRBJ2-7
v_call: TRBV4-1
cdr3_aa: ASSSSVGDAYEQY

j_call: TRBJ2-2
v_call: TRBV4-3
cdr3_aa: ASSHGGKGGELF

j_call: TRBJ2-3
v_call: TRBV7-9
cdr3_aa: ANSLGTASTDTQY